This T cell receptor beta chain was sequenced during a study of type 1 and type 2 diabetes patients. About the study: From PBMCs, CD4+ and CD8+ T cells were isolated by magnetic microbeads.

Germline V gives CDR1 SQVTM, CDR2 ANQGSEA. The CDR3 sequence is 13 residues long. Each participant gave around 9.6 milliliters of peripheral blood. The PCR template was genomic DNA. Multiplex PCR with 30 forward and 13 reverse primers amplified the TCR beta CDR3. A single record per CDR3 protein comes from TCRdb applying MiXCR to the multiplex PCR reads. The table lists around 300,000 distinct CDR3 sequences, roughly 50% of them singletons. V usage is TRBV29-1 and J usage is TRBJ1-5; D gene uncertain. The receptor was isolated from a man between 18 and 35 years old with type 2 diabetes. The sample comprised peripheral blood mononuclear cells (PBMCs). The CDR3, as DNA: TGCAGTGCTAGAGCTGGTGTTTCTCAGCCCCAGCATTTT. Encoded protein: CSARAGVSQPQHF.